This T cell receptor (beta chain) was captured by sequencing in a study of technical replicates of blood from a few donors. Deletions cut 3 bases from V and 3 bases from J, with 11 bases between. This CDR3 spans 14 amino acids. Germline V gene lookup returns CDR1 GTSNPN and CDR2 SVGIG (reference sequence). Libraries were prepared by immunoSEQ multiplex PCR; TCRdb keeps only in-frame clonotypes and omits some of them. This table holds some 70,000 clones, roughly 92% found once. This chain links TRBV30 with TRBJ2-2; maybe TRBD2 (6 bases). Sequencing was carried out using T cells isolated from PBMCs. This TCR came from a human donor in good health. The CDR3 DNA follows: TGTGCCTGGAGGGAGGGGCGCGACACCGGGGAGCTGTTTTTT. Protein sequence: CAWREGRDTGELFF.